This entry lists 23 T cell receptor beta chains sequenced from one sample in a study of cytomegalovirus exposure and HLA in healthy donors. The repertoire was sequenced with immunoSEQ multiplex PCR; TCRdb's copy has only in-frame clones and lacks some. The sample lists about 68,000 clones, roughly nine tenths occurring once. The sample consisted of PBMCs. Source of these receptors: a man aged 18 to 30 in good health and CMV-seronegative.

This chain joins TRBV29-1 and TRBJ2-7; 7 positions match TRBD1. CDR1 is SQVTM, CDR2 ANQGSEA, per germline. The V and J ends lost 4 bases and 3 bases, in that order; junction bases with no gene match: 6. The CDR3 runs 13 residues. In DNA, the CDR3 is TGCAGCGTTGGAAGGGGGCGCCTCTACGAGCAGTACTTC. Encoded protein: CSVGRGRLYEQYF.

The chain employs TRBV28 and TRBJ1-5, with 9 positions matching TRBD1. CDR1 is MDHEN and CDR2 is SYDVKM in the germline V gene. V shed 5 bases and J 4 bases; nucleotides not matched to a gene: 6. The CDR3 is 15 residues long. DNA of the CDR3: TGTGCCAGCAGTACTACACAGGGGGCGAATCAGCCCCAGCATTTT. Protein product: CASSTTQGANQPQHF.

The CDR3 region is CASDGLAGPSPPNEQFF. In nucleotides, the CDR3 is TGTGCCAGCGACGGACTAGCGGGCCCCAGCCCCCCCAATGAGCAGTTCTTC. V usage is TRBV28 and J usage is TRBJ2-1; 11 bases map to TRBD2. The CDR3 has 17 amino acids. Germline V gene data show CDR1 as MDHEN and CDR2 as SYDVKM. J was trimmed by 6 bases and V by 8 bases; bases with no gene match: 15.

The gene calls are TRBV28 and TRBJ2-5; 9 bases fit TRBD2. Per the germline V gene, CDR1 is MDHEN and CDR2 is SYDVKM. The CDR3 runs to 16 residues. With V trimmed by 0 bases and J by 3 bases, 5 bases remained unmatched. DNA for the CDR3: TGTGCCAGCAGTTTATGGGTAGCGGGAGCGAAAGAGACCCAGTACTTC. Translating gives CASSLWVAGAKETQYF. Using reference TRBV28 and TRBJ2-5 for the parts outside the CDR3, the full variable domain is DVKVTQSSRYLVKRTGEKVFLECVQDMDHENMFWYRQDPGLGLRLIYFSYDVKMKEKGDIPEGYSVSREKKERFSLILESASTNQTSMYLCASSLWVAGAKETQYFGPGTRLLVL.

This clone was seen only a few times. V and J are TRBV6-1 and TRBJ2-1; D gene uncertain. CDR1 MNHNS and CDR2 SASEGT come from the germline V gene. V was shortened by 4 bases and J by 0 bases, with 13 bases between the two germline ends. The CDR3 is 16 amino acids. For the CDR3, the DNA is TGTGCCAGCAGTGGGCTGAAAGCGAGCTCCTACAATGAGCAGTTCTTC. Translating gives CASSGLKASSYNEQFF.

The chain couples TRBV10-3 to TRBJ2-5; 9 bases align to TRBD2. Per the germline V gene, CDR1 is ENHRY and CDR2 is SYGVKD. This CDR3 has 14 residues. The J segment lost 1 base and the V segment lost 6 bases, leaving 3 bases of the junction unmatched. This chain's CDR3 is CAIRISGSQETQYF. DNA of the CDR3: TGTGCCATCAGAATTAGCGGGAGCCAAGAGACCCAGTACTTC.

The chain uses TRBV6-5 and TRBJ1-5, with TRBD1 matching over 7 bases. Germline trimming cut 5 bases from V and 1 base from J; bases unmatched to any gene: 5. CDR3 length equals 15 residues. Germline values: CDR1 MNHEY, CDR2 SVGAGI. CDR3 bases: TGTGCCAGCAGTACCGGGACAGTAAGCAATCAGCCCCAGCATTTT. Translated, it gives CASSTGTVSNQPQHF.

V is TRBV4-2 and J is TRBJ1-2; no reliable D call. This CDR3 has 14 residues. Trimming shortened V by 3 bases and J by 4 bases, and 12 bases separated the two germline ends. Per germline, CDR1 LGHNA and CDR2 YNFKEQ. The CDR3 DNA follows: TGTGCCAGCAGCCACGATGGGTGGGCCTATGGCTACACCTTC. Protein sequence: CASSHDGWAYGYTF.

This chain connects TRBV5-1 to TRBJ2-7, with 8 bases fitting TRBD2. The ends lost 5 bases at V and 1 base at J; junction bases unmatched: 5. The CDR3 runs to 14 residues. The germline V gene encodes CDR1 SGHRS and CDR2 YFSETQ. The CDR3 reads CASRNLAGSYEQYF. The DNA for the CDR3 is TGCGCCAGCAGGAATTTAGCGGGGTCCTACGAGCAGTACTTC.

The V and J genes are TRBV9 and TRBJ2-3; D remains unclear. Germline values: CDR1 SGDLS, CDR2 YYNGEE. The CDR3 totals 14 residues. Trimming removed 3 bases at V and 2 bases at J, with 10 bases between. This CDR3 reads CASSASSTTDTQYF. The CDR3 nucleotides are TGTGCCAGCAGCGCGTCATCTACCACAGATACGCAGTATTTT.

This clone was seen only once. This sequence joins TRBV18 and TRBJ2-7, with D possibly being TRBD1 (5 bases). Germline V CDR1 and CDR2: KGHSH, LQKENI. The CDR3 runs 14 residues. V shed 0 bases and J shed 1 base, with 7 bases lying between them. DNA of the CDR3: TGTGCCAGCTCACCACCGGACATTTCCTACGAGCAGTACTTC. Amino acids: CASSPPDISYEQYF.

The chain combines TRBV11-1 with TRBJ2-2; TRBD2 matches 11 bases. Trimming took 5 bases from V and 5 from J; bases not matched to a gene: 10. The CDR3 spans 17 residues. CDR1 is SGHAT and CDR2 is FQDESV in the germline V gene (reference sequence). The CDR3 sequence is CASSSHLAGGGTGELFF. CDR3 DNA sequence: TGTGCCAGCAGCAGCCACCTAGCGGGAGGTGGGACCGGGGAGCTGTTTTTT.

The V gene is TRBV5-4, the J gene TRBJ1-4, with 7 bases lining up with TRBD1. V shed 4 bases, J shed 8 bases, and the junction held 8 bases outside the gene matches. The CDR3 covers 14 residues. The germline CDR1 and CDR2 sequences are SGHNT and YYREEE (reference sequence). DNA for the CDR3: TGTGCCAGCAGCGCAGGGGGTTGGGGCGAAAAACTGTTTTTT. Its protein product is CASSAGGWGEKLFF. Complete variable domain (other parts from reference TRBV5-4 and TRBJ1-4): ETGVTQSPTHLIKTRGQQVTLRCSSQSGHNTVSWYQQALGQGPQFIFQYYREEENGRGNFPPRFSGLQFPNYSSELNVNALELDDSALYLCASSAGGWGEKLFFGSGTQLSVL.

The V and J genes are TRBV5-1 and TRBJ1-4, with a weak D call TRBD1 (5 bases). The CDR3 has 15 amino acids. Germline assignment: CDR1 SGHRS and CDR2 YFSETQ. V lost 4 bases to trimming and J lost 3 bases, with 13 bases between them. CDR3 coding DNA: TGCGCCAGCAGCGCCCAGGGAGGGGCTAATGAAAAACTGTTTTTT. Translating gives CASSAQGGANEKLFF.

The gene calls are TRBV7-3 and TRBJ2-6, with 8 bases aligning to TRBD1. Germline lookup yields CDR1 SGHTA and CDR2 FQGTGA. There are 16 residues in the CDR3. Losses at the gene ends were 5 bases for V and 2 bases for J; bases not matched to a gene: 5. CDR3 nucleotide sequence: TGTGCCAGCAGCGTGCAGACAGGGGCTGGGGCCAACGTCCTGACTTTC. This sequence encodes CASSVQTGAGANVLTF.

This clone occurred once. The chain couples TRBV2 to TRBJ1-5; D is unresolved. The germline CDR1 and CDR2 sequences are SNHLY and FYNNEI. Trimming shortened V by 4 bases and J by 10 bases, and 8 bases separated the two germline ends. This CDR3 has 11 residues. DNA for the CDR3: TGTGCCAGCAGTGTTAGAGGACCCCAGCATTTT. It yields the protein CASSVRGPQHF.

A single count supports this clone. The gene calls are TRBV7-6 and TRBJ1-5; no firm D call. CDR3 size: 15 residues. Germline CDR1 SGHVS, CDR2 FNYEAQ. Trimming took off 1 base at V and 3 bases at J, with 10 bases between the two ends. The CDR3 region is CASSLEVGLNQPQHF. CDR3 DNA sequence: TGTGCCAGCAGCTTAGAGGTCGGACTCAATCAGCCCCAGCATTTT.

J is TRBJ2-1 and V is TRBV28; D is perhaps TRBD2 (6 bases). This CDR3 spans 13 amino acids. Germline CDR1 reads MDHEN; CDR2 reads SYDVKM. V lost 2 bases, J lost 10 bases, and 12 bases lay in between. The CDR3 DNA follows: TGTGCCAGCAGTTTAGGTGGAGGGGTGGAGCAGTTCTTC. Translating gives CASSLGGGVEQFF.

This chain links TRBV25-1 with TRBJ2-7; TRBD2 matches 13 bases. Germline V gives CDR1 MGHDK, CDR2 SYGVNS. J gave up 2 bases and V 6 bases, and 1 base lay outside the gene matches. The CDR3 is 14 residues long. The CDR3 loop is CASRGLAGTYEQYF. CDR3 nucleotides: TGTGCCAGCAGGGGACTAGCGGGGACCTACGAGCAGTACTTC.

The chain has TRBV27 and TRBJ2-7; TRBD1 matches 9 bases. Germline CDR1 MNHEY, CDR2 SMNVEV (reference sequence). Germline trimming cut 3 bases from V and 4 bases from J; bases unmatched to any gene: 4. This CDR3 region has 14 residues. CDR3 nucleotides: TGTGCCAGCAGTTTCGGGACAGGGCGGTACGAGCAGTACTTC. Translating gives CASSFGTGRYEQYF.

This rearrangement joins TRBV7-6 to TRBJ2-1; 7 nucleotides align to TRBD2. V trimming: 5 bases; J trimming: 8 bases; junction bases outside the gene matches: 12. The CDR3 contains 15 residues. Germline lookup yields CDR1 SGHVS and CDR2 FNYEAQ. The CDR3 protein is CASSPIGGGSYEQFF. The CDR3 nucleotides are TGTGCCAGCAGCCCAATAGGTGGCGGGAGTTATGAGCAGTTCTTC.

The chain carries TRBV2 and TRBJ2-1; D gene unclear. There are 14 residues in the CDR3. Trimming stripped 7 bases from V and 0 bases from J, with 10 bases between. Looked up from germline, CDR1 is SNHLY and CDR2 is FYNNEI. Here the CDR3 DNA reads TGTGCCAGCACCCGCGGTCACTCCTACAATGAGCAGTTCTTC. As protein: CASTRGHSYNEQFF.

This clone has a single count. The V gene is TRBV30, the J gene TRBJ2-1; 11 bases align to TRBD1. J lost 9 bases, V lost 3 bases, and 1 base had no gene match. Per the germline V gene, CDR1 is GTSNPN and CDR2 is SVGIG (reference sequence). This CDR3 is built from 12 residues. The CDR3 sequence is CAWRDRGLEQFF. For the CDR3, the DNA is TGTGCCTGGAGGGACAGGGGGCTTGAGCAGTTCTTC.